Below, 14 T cell receptor beta chains from the same sample are listed, as sequenced in a study of shared clonotypes between healthy human individuals. Clones were sequenced by immunoSEQ multiplex PCR, and TCRdb holds only the in-frame ones, with some missing. Of some 320,000 clones detected, around 87% appear once; the ten largest clones hold about 17%. Sequenced: memory CD8+ T cells sorted from blood. Subset reported: CD45RO+ cells pooled with CCR7-negative TemRA cells. The receptors originated from a man aged 18 to 35 in good health.

In its sample, this clone was seen once. The junction departs from the called germline gene at one end, perhaps through a read error. The rearrangement links TRBV29-1 to TRBJ1-1; tentatively, D is TRBD1 (6 bases). This CDR3 is 12 amino acids long. The germline V gene encodes CDR1 SQVTM and CDR2 ANQGSEA. This CDR3 reads CSVEGQSAEAFF. CDR3 bases: TGCAGCGTGGAAGGACAGTCCGCTGAAGCTTTCTTT.

The gene calls are TRBV10-2 and TRBJ2-3; 14 positions agree with TRBD2. The CDR3 spans 18 residues. The trim removed 6 bases at V and 3 bases at J, leaving 11 bases unmatched. Germline loops: CDR1 WSHSY, CDR2 SAAADI. This chain's CDR3 is CASSSGTSGRIGTDTQYF. In DNA, the CDR3 is TGCGCCAGCAGCTCCGGGACTAGCGGGAGAATAGGTACAGATACGCAGTATTTT.

J is TRBJ2-7 and V is TRBV27; no definite D call. The ends were cut back, 6 bases at V and 3 bases at J, with 18 bases in the middle. This CDR3 is 15 amino acids long. The germline V gene has CDR1 MNHEY and CDR2 SMNVEV (reference sequence). In DNA, the CDR3 is TGTGCCAGCAGCCCCGCGAGAGGCTCGGACTACGAGCAGTACTTC. Protein sequence: CASSPARGSDYEQYF.

The chain has TRBV30 and TRBJ2-3; D gene uncertain. From germline, CDR1 is GTSNPN and CDR2 SVGIG (reference sequence). The CDR3 spans 16 residues. Trimming pared 5 bases from V and 2 bases from J, leaving 20 bases between. In DNA, the CDR3 is TGTGCCTGGGGCCCCTTCACGGCCACTCCCACAGATACGCAGTATTTT. Protein: CAWGPFTATPTDTQYF.

The chain couples TRBV30 to TRBJ2-5; tentative D call: TRBD1 (5 bases). V shed 3 bases and J shed 5 bases, with 22 bases lying between them. The CDR3 has 16 residues. Germline CDR1 reads GTSNPN; CDR2 reads SVGIG (reference sequence). The CDR3 reads CAWSLDVVRQSETQYF. The CDR3 DNA sequence: TGTGCCTGGAGCCTGGACGTGGTACGACAGTCGGAGACCCAGTACTTC.

The V gene is TRBV4-1, the J gene TRBJ2-1, with 8 bases identical to TRBD1. The CDR3 is 18 residues long. Germline trimming cut 1 base from V and 7 bases from J; bases unmatched to any gene: 15. Germline assignment: CDR1 MGHRA and CDR2 YSYEKL. CDR3 DNA: TGCGCCAGCAGCCAAGCCGATCCCAATTCAGGGGGCGTGAATGAGCAGTTCTTC. This gives the protein CASSQADPNSGGVNEQFF.

The chain combines TRBV7-2 with TRBJ2-3, with TRBD1 matching over 7 bases. The CDR3 loop spans 16 amino acids. V lost 5 bases to trimming and J lost 1 base; unmatched junction nucleotides: 9. Germline loops: CDR1 SGHTA, CDR2 FQGNSA. CDR3 nucleotides: TGTGCCAGCAGCCCGACCCCCGGGACAGGCACAGATACGCAGTATTTT. Residues: CASSPTPGTGTDTQYF.

This chain connects TRBV6-5 to TRBJ1-1; D gene uncertain. Looked up from germline, CDR1 is MNHEY and CDR2 is SVGAGI. This CDR3 spans 15 amino acids. V was clipped by 4 bases and J by 2 bases, with 14 bases between them. DNA of the CDR3: TGTGCCAGCAGTTCCGTGACGCTGGGAAACACTGAAGCTTTCTTT. Translation: CASSSVTLGNTEAFF.

Of note for this clone: Other DNA sequences within the sample encode an identical CDR3. CDR3 DNA: TGTGCCAGCAGCCTCCTACCAGATACGCAGTATTTT. Encoded protein: CASSLLPDTQYF. V gene TRBV28 combines with J gene TRBJ2-3, with D unresolved. In germline, CDR1 is MDHEN, CDR2 SYDVKM. The ends were cut back, 6 bases at V and 4 bases at J, with 8 bases in the middle. This CDR3 is built from 12 residues.

The gene calls are TRBV19 and TRBJ1-1; 8 bases align to TRBD1. V shed 6 bases and J 0 bases; nucleotides not matched to a gene: 12. In germline, CDR1 is LNHDA, CDR2 SQIVND (reference sequence). CDR3 size: 17 residues. The CDR3 nucleotides read TGTGCCAGTAGCCACAGAGGACAGGGTTTAATGAACACTGAAGCTTTCTTT. Protein: CASSHRGQGLMNTEAFF. Full variable domain (remainder filled in from reference TRBV19 and TRBJ1-1): DGGITQSPKYLFRKEGQNVTLSCEQNLNHDAMYWYRQDPGQGLRLIYYSQIVNDFQKGDIAEGYSVSREKKESFPLTVTSAQKNPTAFYLCASSHRGQGLMNTEAFFGQGTRLTVV.

The chain couples TRBV19 to TRBJ2-7, with unresolved D. Trimming cost V 2 bases and J 5 bases, with 13 bases left between them. Germline V gene sequence: CDR1 LNHDA, CDR2 SQIVND (reference sequence). The CDR3 contains 14 residues. DNA of the CDR3: TGTGCCAGTAGTATAAGGCTCTCCGATGACGAGCAGTACTTC. This gives the protein CASSIRLSDDEQYF.

This chain joins TRBV27 and TRBJ2-1; D is unresolved. This CDR3 has 13 amino acids. The ends were cut back, 2 bases at V and 6 bases at J, with 8 bases in the middle. Germline V gene lookup returns CDR1 MNHEY and CDR2 SMNVEV (reference sequence). The CDR3 nucleotides are TGTGCCAGCAGTTTAAGTACAGCCAATGAGCAGTTCTTC. It specifies CASSLSTANEQFF.

J is TRBJ2-4 and V is TRBV10-2, with 9 positions matching TRBD2. CDR3 size: 15 residues. Germline loops: CDR1 WSHSY, CDR2 SAAADI. The V and J ends lost 6 bases and 8 bases, in that order; junction bases with no gene match: 11. The CDR3 bases are TGCGCCAGCAGGGCCCTGAGAGCGGGAGGTGACATTCAGTACTTC. Its translation is CASRALRAGGDIQYF.

The rearrangement joins TRBV5-8 to TRBJ1-1; D is undetermined. V shed 0 bases and J shed 1 base, with 7 bases lying between them. The CDR3 has 14 amino acids. Germline V gene data show CDR1 as SGHTS and CDR2 as YDEGEE. CDR3 amino acids: CASSLARRNTEAFF. As DNA, the CDR3 is TGTGCCAGCAGCTTGGCCCGAAGGAACACTGAAGCTTTCTTT.